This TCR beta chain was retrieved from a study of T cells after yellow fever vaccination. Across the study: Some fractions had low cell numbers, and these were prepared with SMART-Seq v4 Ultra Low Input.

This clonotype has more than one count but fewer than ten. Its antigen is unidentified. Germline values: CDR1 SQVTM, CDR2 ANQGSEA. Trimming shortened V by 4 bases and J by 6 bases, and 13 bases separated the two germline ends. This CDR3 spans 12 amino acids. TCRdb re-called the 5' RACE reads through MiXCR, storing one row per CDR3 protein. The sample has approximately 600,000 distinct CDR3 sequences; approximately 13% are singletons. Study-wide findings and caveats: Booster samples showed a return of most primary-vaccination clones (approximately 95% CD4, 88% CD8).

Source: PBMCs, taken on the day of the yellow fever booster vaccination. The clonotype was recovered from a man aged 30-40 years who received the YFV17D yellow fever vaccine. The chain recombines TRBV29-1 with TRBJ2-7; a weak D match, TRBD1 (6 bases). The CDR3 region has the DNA TGCAGCGTTGCACAGGGCTTCTCCGAGCAGTACTTC. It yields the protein CSVAQGFSEQYF.